The 13 T cell receptor beta chains below were found in one sample sequenced in a study of identical twins. TCRdb called the 5' RACE reads again in MiXCR, with one record for every CDR3 protein. The data show roughly 150,000 distinct CDR3 sequences, around 3.5% seen once. The sample was memory T cells sorted from blood. The receptors come from a man in his late teens or twenties in good health.

This clonotype has at least ten counts. V is TRBV7-2 and J is TRBJ1-2; unclear D gene. CDR1 and CDR2 (germline): SGHTA, FQGNSA. CDR3 length: 17 amino acids. V lost 1 base, J lost 2 bases, and 17 bases lay in between. CDR3 sequence reads: CASSLGAGLVLNYGYTF. CDR3 sequence (DNA): TGTGCCAGCAGCTTAGGCGCTGGCCTCGTCCTGAACTATGGCTACACCTTC.

The J gene is TRBJ2-7, the V gene TRBV6-5; TRBD1 aligns across 8 bases. The CDR3 is 14 amino acids. Germline lookup yields CDR1 MNHEY and CDR2 SVGAGI. Unmatched junction bases numbered 5, after V lost 4 bases and J lost 3 bases. The CDR3 DNA reads TGTGCCAGCAGTTCCAGGACAGGGCTCTACGAGCAGTACGTC. Translated: CASSSRTGLYEQYV.

This clonotype was counted at least ten times. The chain employs TRBV10-3 and TRBJ2-7, with TRBD1 as a possible D gene (7 bases). Trimming shortened V by 4 bases and J by 4 bases, and 14 bases separated the two germline ends. Germline V gene lookup returns CDR1 ENHRY and CDR2 SYGVKD. The CDR3 totals 14 residues. CDR3 residues: CAISVAEGAYEQYF. The CDR3 DNA sequence: TGTGCCATCAGTGTCGCGGAGGGGGCTTACGAGCAGTACTTC.

CDR3 sequence: CASSEGTVQVNEQFF. The CDR3 region has the DNA TGTGCCAGCAGCGAGGGGACAGTCCAGGTCAATGAGCAGTTCTTC. This chain uses TRBV9 with TRBJ2-1, with 7 bases identical to TRBD1. This CDR3 spans 15 amino acids. The junction had 9 bases not matched to a gene; V was cut back by 3 bases and J by 6 bases. CDR1 is SGDLS and CDR2 is YYNGEE in the germline V gene.

This clonotype was detected many times. This chain joins TRBV12-3 or TRBV12-4 and TRBJ2-7, with 11 positions matching TRBD2. V was clipped by 3 bases and J by 4 bases; unmatched bases: 5. This CDR3 comprises 15 residues. This CDR3 is CASSFLAGGAYEQYV. CDR3 DNA: TGTGCCAGCAGTTTTCTAGCGGGAGGCGCTTACGAGCAGTACGTC.

This clonotype was detected ten times or more. The chain is built from TRBV6-5 and TRBJ2-7; 14 bases align to TRBD2. This CDR3 comprises 16 residues. Per the germline V gene, CDR1 is MNHEY and CDR2 is SVGAGI. J gave up 5 bases and V 2 bases, and 5 bases lay outside the gene matches. CDR3 nucleotide sequence: TGTGCCAGCAGTTACGGGACTAGCGGGAGTCTAGACGAGCAGTACGTC. Translation: CASSYGTSGSLDEQYV.

This clonotype was seen ten or more times. The chain combines TRBV29-1 with TRBJ2-1; possible D gene TRBD1, 7 bases. Trimming took 6 bases from V and 7 from J, leaving 13 bases between them. Germline values: CDR1 SQVTM, CDR2 ANQGSEA. This CDR3 comprises 12 residues. CDR3: CSVRTGGNEQFF. CDR3 coding DNA: TGCAGCGTGCGGACAGGAGGGAATGAGCAGTTCTTC.

This clonotype was found a few times. The chain recombines TRBV7-9 with TRBJ1-2; D might be TRBD1 (5 bases). Germline assignment: CDR1 SEHNR and CDR2 FQNEAQ (reference sequence). Trimming took off 6 bases at V and 7 bases at J, with 21 bases between the two ends. The CDR3 runs to 15 residues. The CDR3 sequence is CASSQMGVPGSGYTF. The CDR3 DNA reads as TGTGCCAGCAGTCAAATGGGGGTCCCGGGCAGTGGCTACACCTTC.

This clonotype was seen repeatedly, ten times or more. The V and J genes are TRBV15 and TRBJ2-4; either TRBD1 or TRBD2 may fit D (5 bases each). Per germline, CDR1 LNHNV and CDR2 YYDKDF (reference sequence). V lost 5 bases and J 3 bases, leaving 17 bases between the germline ends. The CDR3 consists of 16 residues. CDR3 in amino acids: CATSFSREFDKNIQYF. CDR3 bases: TGTGCCACCAGCTTCTCCAGGGAGTTTGACAAAAACATTCAGTACTTC. The full variable domain, completed using reference TRBV15 and TRBJ2-4, is DAMVIQNPRYQVTQFGKPVTLSCSQTLNHNVMYWYQQKSSQAPKLLFHYYDKDFNNEADTPDNFQSRRPNTSFCFLDIRSPGLGDTAMYLCATSFSREFDKNIQYFGAGTRLSVL.

At least ten counts were recorded for this clonotype. The chain couples TRBV18 to TRBJ2-1, with TRBD2 matching 9 bases. The CDR3 length is 15 residues. V was pared by 3 bases and J by 8 bases, with 8 bases of the junction left unmatched. Germline CDR1 reads KGHSH; CDR2 reads LQKENI. The CDR3 here is CASSPRGGRADEQFF. In nucleotides, the CDR3 is TGTGCCAGCTCACCGAGAGGCGGGAGGGCCGATGAGCAGTTCTTC.

This clonotype was seen at least ten times. The rearrangement uses TRBV20-1 and TRBJ2-1; 11 bases fit TRBD2. The J segment lost 8 bases and the V segment lost 1 base, leaving 13 bases of the junction unmatched. The CDR3 spans 17 residues. From germline, CDR1 is DFQATT and CDR2 SNEGSKA (reference sequence). Here the CDR3 reads CSARAPGLAERVHEQFF. The CDR3 DNA follows: TGCAGTGCTAGAGCCCCGGGACTAGCGGAGCGGGTGCATGAGCAGTTCTTC.

Ten or more counts support this clonotype. This chain joins TRBV12-3 or TRBV12-4 and TRBJ2-1, with unresolved D. This CDR3 spans 15 amino acids. The V gene lost 5 bases and the J gene lost 0 bases, with 11 bases spanning the gap. The CDR3: CASSPSTLSYNEQFF. The CDR3 region has the DNA TGTGCCAGCAGTCCTTCGACCCTCTCCTACAATGAGCAGTTCTTC.

V is TRBV7-6 and J is TRBJ2-2, with D tentatively TRBD1 (5 bases). The CDR3 totals 14 residues. The germline CDR1 and CDR2 sequences are SGHVS and FNYEAQ. Trimming cost V 4 bases and J 3 bases, with 9 bases left between them. In DNA, the CDR3 is TGTGCCAGCAGCTCAGGGTTGCACACCGGGGAGCTGTTTTTT. Amino acid sequence: CASSSGLHTGELFF.